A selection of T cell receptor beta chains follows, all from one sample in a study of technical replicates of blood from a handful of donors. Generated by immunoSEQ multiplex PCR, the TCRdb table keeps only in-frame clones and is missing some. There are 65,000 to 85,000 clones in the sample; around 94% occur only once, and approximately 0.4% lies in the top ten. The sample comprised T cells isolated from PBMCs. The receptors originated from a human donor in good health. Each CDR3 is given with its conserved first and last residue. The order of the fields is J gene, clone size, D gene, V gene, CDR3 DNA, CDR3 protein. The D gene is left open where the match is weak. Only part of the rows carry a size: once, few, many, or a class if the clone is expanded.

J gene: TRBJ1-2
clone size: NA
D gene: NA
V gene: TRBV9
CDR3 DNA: TGTGCCAGCGCAGGTACACTGGGGCATACTGGCTACACCTTC
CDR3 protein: CASAGTLGHTGYTF

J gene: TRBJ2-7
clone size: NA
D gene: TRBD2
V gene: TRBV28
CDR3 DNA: TGTGCCAGCAGTTTACTGAGTAGCGGGAGCTCCTACGAGCAGTACTTC
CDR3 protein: CASSLLSSGSSYEQYF

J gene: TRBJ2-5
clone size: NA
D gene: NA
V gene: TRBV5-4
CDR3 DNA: TGTGCCAGCAGCAGAACAGCTCAAGAGACCCAGTACTTC
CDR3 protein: CASSRTAQETQYF

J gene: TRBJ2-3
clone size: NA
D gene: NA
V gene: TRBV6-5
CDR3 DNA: TGTGCCAGCAGTTCCGACGTGTTCAGGGCAGATACGCAGTATTTT
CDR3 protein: CASSSDVFRADTQYF

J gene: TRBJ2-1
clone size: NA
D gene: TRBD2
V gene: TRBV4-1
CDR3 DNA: TGCGCCAGCAGCCGCGCGGGACTAGCGGTGAATGAGCAGTTCTTC
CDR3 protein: CASSRAGLAVNEQFF

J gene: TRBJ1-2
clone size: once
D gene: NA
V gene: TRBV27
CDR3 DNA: TGTGCCAGCAGTTTAACAGGAGGAGGGTATGGCTACACCTTC
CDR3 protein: CASSLTGGGYGYTF

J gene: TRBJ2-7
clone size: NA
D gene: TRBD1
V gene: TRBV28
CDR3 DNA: TGTGCCAGCGGCCACAGGGGAGAAAGTTACGAGCAGTACTTC
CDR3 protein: CASGHRGESYEQYF

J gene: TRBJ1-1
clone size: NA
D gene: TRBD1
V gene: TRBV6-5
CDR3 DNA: TGTGCCAGCAGTTACGCCCGGGACAGGGAAGCTTTCTTT
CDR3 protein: CASSYARDREAFF

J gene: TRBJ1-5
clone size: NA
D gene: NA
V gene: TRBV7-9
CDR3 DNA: TGTGCCAGCCGTAGGGGTGGCAATCAGCCCCAGCATTTT
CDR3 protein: CASRRGGNQPQHF

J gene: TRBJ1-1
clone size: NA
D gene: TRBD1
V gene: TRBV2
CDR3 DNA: TGTGCCAGCAGAGACAGGGAGTCTGAAGCTTTCTTT
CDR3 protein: CASRDRESEAFF

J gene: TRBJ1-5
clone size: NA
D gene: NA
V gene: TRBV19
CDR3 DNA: TGTGCCGCTAGGGGATTGGGCAATCAGCCCCAGCATTTT
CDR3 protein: CAARGLGNQPQHF

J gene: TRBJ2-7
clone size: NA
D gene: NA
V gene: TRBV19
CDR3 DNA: TGTGCCAGTAGCCCTGACATGAACTACGAGCAGTACTTC
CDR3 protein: CASSPDMNYEQYF

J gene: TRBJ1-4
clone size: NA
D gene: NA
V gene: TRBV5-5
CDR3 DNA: TGTGCCAGCAGCGCGCCCCAGACAGGAAGCGAAAAACTGTTTTTT
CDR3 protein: CASSAPQTGSEKLFF

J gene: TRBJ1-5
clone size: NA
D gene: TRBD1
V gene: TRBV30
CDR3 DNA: TGTGCCTGGAGTGTCTCCGGACAGGGCCAAGGGCCCCAGCATTTT
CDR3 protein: CAWSVSGQGQGPQHF

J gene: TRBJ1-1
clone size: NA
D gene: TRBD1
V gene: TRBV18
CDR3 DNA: TGTGCCAGCTCACCAAGGATAGGGGGCATGAACACTGAAGCTTTCTTT
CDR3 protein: CASSPRIGGMNTEAFF

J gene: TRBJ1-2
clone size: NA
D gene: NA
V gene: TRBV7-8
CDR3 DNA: TGTGCCAGCAGCTTAGCGGGGGCGGCGTATGGCTACACCTTC
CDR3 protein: CASSLAGAAYGYTF

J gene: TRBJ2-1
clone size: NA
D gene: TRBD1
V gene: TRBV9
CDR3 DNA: TGTGCCAGCAGCGATCGGGACAGGGAGAGGCTAGTAGCCAATGAGCAGTTCTTC
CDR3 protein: CASSDRDRERLVANEQFF

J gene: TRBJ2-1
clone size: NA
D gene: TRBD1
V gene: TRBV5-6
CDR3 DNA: TGTGCCAGCAGCTTAAGACAGGGGGGAATCAATGAGCAGTTCTTC
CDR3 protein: CASSLRQGGINEQFF

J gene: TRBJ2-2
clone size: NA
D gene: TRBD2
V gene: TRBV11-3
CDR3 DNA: TGTGCCAGCAGGAGAGGGACTAGCGGGATATCCGGGGAGCTGTTTTTT
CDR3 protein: CASRRGTSGISGELFF

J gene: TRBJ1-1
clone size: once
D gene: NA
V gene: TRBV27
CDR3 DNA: TGTGCCAGCAGTTTATACAGGGACACTGAAGCTTTCTTT
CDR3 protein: CASSLYRDTEAFF

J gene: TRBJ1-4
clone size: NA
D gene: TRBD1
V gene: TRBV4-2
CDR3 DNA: TGTGCCAGCAGCCCCGGGACAGGGGAAGAAAAACTGTTTTTT
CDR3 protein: CASSPGTGEEKLFF

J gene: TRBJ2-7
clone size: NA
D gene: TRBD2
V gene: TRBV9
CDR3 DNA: TGTGCCAGCAGCGTAGGGTTAGCGGGAGAGTACGAGCAGTACTTC
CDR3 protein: CASSVGLAGEYEQYF

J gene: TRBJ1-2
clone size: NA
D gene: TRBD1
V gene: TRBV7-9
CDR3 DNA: TGTGCCAGCAGCCTGGGACAGGGAGAAGGCTACACCTTC
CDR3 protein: CASSLGQGEGYTF

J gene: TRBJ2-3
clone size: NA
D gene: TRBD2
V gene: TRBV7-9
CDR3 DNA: TGTGCCAGCAGCTTAGGGACTAGCGGGAGCCCAGATACGCAGTATTTT
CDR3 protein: CASSLGTSGSPDTQYF

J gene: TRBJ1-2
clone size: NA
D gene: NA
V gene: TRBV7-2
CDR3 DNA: TGTGCCAGCAGCTTAGCCAGGGCTAACTATGGCTACACCTTC
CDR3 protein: CASSLARANYGYTF